The rows below give T cell receptor beta chains drawn from one sample of a study of blood T cell repertoires in COVID-19. Some clones are missing from TCRdb's copy, which holds only in-frame ones; the method was immunoSEQ multiplex PCR. The table includes some 210,000 clones, over 75% detected once. The source material was peripheral blood. The receptors here all came from a woman aged 35 to 49 with acute or convalescent COVID-19. CDR3s include the opening cysteine and the closing phenylalanine or tryptophan. The D gene is left open where the match is weak. Clone size is shown for a subset of rows, as once, few, many or a class of expanded clone.

j_call v_call d_call clone_size cdr3_aa
TRBJ1-2 TRBV5-1 NA NA CASSLTLNYGYTF
TRBJ2-3 TRBV6-5 TRBD2 NA CASATSGRATLF
TRBJ1-1 TRBV20-1 TRBD1 NA CSATDRDAFF
TRBJ1-2 TRBV6-5 TRBD1 NA CASRQDRGSNYGYTF
TRBJ1-2 TRBV7-8 NA once CASSLDTTYGYTF
TRBJ1-6 TRBV6-5 NA NA CASSYAINSPLHF
TRBJ1-1 TRBV4-1 NA once CASSQSGVTEAFF
TRBJ1-1 TRBV7-2 NA NA CASSIAIRGTEAFF
TRBJ2-6 TRBV11-2 NA NA CASSSPKKERSGANVLTF
TRBJ1-2 TRBV6-5 NA NA CAGTRDRSGYGYTF
TRBJ1-2 TRBV6-4 TRBD1 NA CASSETTGTYGYTF
TRBJ2-3 TRBV29-1 TRBD2 NA CSVAEGLAETSTDTQYF
TRBJ1-1 TRBV6-1 TRBD1 NA CASSEWGTGLQAAFF
TRBJ1-1 TRBV12-3/TRBV12-4 TRBD1 NA CASRMGTGAEAFF